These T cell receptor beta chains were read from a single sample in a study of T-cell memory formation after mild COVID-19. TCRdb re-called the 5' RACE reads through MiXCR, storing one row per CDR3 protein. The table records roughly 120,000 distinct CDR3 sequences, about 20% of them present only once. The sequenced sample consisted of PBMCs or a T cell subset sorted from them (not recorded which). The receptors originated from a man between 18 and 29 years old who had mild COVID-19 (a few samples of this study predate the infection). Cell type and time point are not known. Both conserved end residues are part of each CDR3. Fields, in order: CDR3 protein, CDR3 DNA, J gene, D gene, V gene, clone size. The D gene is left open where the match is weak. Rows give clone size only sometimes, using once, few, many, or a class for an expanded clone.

CDR3: CASSLGPTSVFTGELFF; DNA: TGTGCCAGCAGCTTAGGCCCTACTAGCGTTTTCACCGGGGAGCTGTTTTTT; J: TRBJ2-2; D: TRBD2; V: TRBV11-2; size: -
CDR3: CASSPTYGNTDTQYF; DNA: TGTGCCAGCAGCCCCACGTATGGAAACACAGATACGCAGTATTTT; J: TRBJ2-3; D: -; V: TRBV12-3/TRBV12-4; size: few
CDR3: CASRTPGQGNTEAFF; DNA: TGCGCCAGCAGAACGCCGGGACAGGGGAACACTGAAGCTTTCTTT; J: TRBJ1-1; D: TRBD1; V: TRBV4-1; size: -
CDR3: CASSTQILDRATEAFF; DNA: TGTGCCAGTAGTACGCAAATCCTAGACAGGGCCACTGAAGCTTTCTTT; J: TRBJ1-1; D: TRBD1; V: TRBV19; size: few
CDR3: CASSQDGRGSNEQFF; DNA: TGCGCCAGCAGCCAAGATGGTAGAGGGAGCAATGAGCAGTTCTTC; J: TRBJ2-1; D: -; V: TRBV4-3; size: few
CDR3: CASSSGTSEVSYEQYF; DNA: TGTGCCAGCAGTTCCGGGACTAGCGAGGTCTCCTACGAGCAGTACTTC; J: TRBJ2-7; D: TRBD2; V: TRBV7-9; size: -
CDR3: CASSPESHEQYF; DNA: TGTGCCAGCAGCCCCGAGTCCCACGAGCAGTACTTC; J: TRBJ2-7; D: -; V: TRBV9; size: -
CDR3: CSARDLKGPDTEAFF; DNA: TGCAGTGCTAGAGATTTGAAGGGTCCTGACACTGAAGCTTTCTTT; J: TRBJ1-1; D: -; V: TRBV20-1; size: -
CDR3: CASNLAGFSYNEQFF; DNA: TGTGCCAGCAACCTAGCGGGATTCTCCTACAATGAGCAGTTCTTC; J: TRBJ2-1; D: TRBD2; V: TRBV6-1; size: few
CDR3: CSVEDPGTGRYEQYF; DNA: TGCAGCGTTGAAGATCCAGGGACAGGGAGGTACGAGCAGTACTTC; J: TRBJ2-7; D: TRBD1; V: TRBV29-1; size: -
CDR3: CASSHGGYNEQFF; DNA: TGTGCCAGCAGCCATGGAGGATACAATGAGCAGTTCTTC; J: TRBJ2-1; D: -; V: TRBV14; size: -
CDR3: CASRKRGDARGEQFF; DNA: TGTGCCAGCAGGAAGAGAGGGGACGCAAGGGGGGAGCAGTTCTTC; J: TRBJ2-1; D: -; V: TRBV6-2/TRBV6-3; size: few
CDR3: CSAVWGEDTGELFF; DNA: TGCAGTGCTGTGTGGGGTGAGGACACCGGGGAGCTGTTTTTT; J: TRBJ2-2; D: -; V: TRBV20-1; size: few
CDR3: CASSSGTRPNEQYF; DNA: TGTGCCAGCAGCAGTGGGACCCGGCCCAACGAGCAGTACTTC; J: TRBJ2-7; D: -; V: TRBV7-6; size: few
CDR3: CASSPSGTYNEQFF; DNA: TGTGCCAGCAGCCCCAGCGGGACGTACAATGAGCAGTTCTTC; J: TRBJ2-1; D: TRBD2; V: TRBV11-3; size: -
CDR3: CASSSWARGYNEQFF; DNA: TGTGCCAGCAGCTCCTGGGCCAGGGGGTACAATGAGCAGTTCTTC; J: TRBJ2-1; D: TRBD1; V: TRBV7-3; size: few
CDR3: CASSVTGTAMNTEAFF; DNA: TGTGCCAGCAGTGTGACCGGGACAGCCATGAACACTGAAGCTTTCTTT; J: TRBJ1-1; D: TRBD1; V: TRBV12-3/TRBV12-4; size: -
CDR3: CASTRRRSRTEGDEQYF; DNA: TGTGCCAGCACTAGACGGCGAAGCAGGACGGAGGGGGACGAGCAGTACTTC; J: TRBJ2-7; D: -; V: TRBV2; size: few
CDR3: CASSSGALAQHF; DNA: TGTGCCAGCAGCTCAGGGGCTTTGGCCCAGCATTTT; J: TRBJ1-5; D: -; V: TRBV7-2; size: few
CDR3: CATSRDLPGQGIGELFF; DNA: TGTGCCACCAGCAGAGATCTGCCGGGACAGGGAATCGGGGAGCTGTTTTTT; J: TRBJ2-2; D: TRBD1; V: TRBV15; size: -
CDR3: CASSVGGGANREQFF; DNA: TGTGCCAGCAGCGTAGGGGGCGGGGCAAATCGTGAGCAGTTCTTC; J: TRBJ2-1; D: -; V: TRBV9; size: few
CDR3: CASSIRDTYTGELFF; DNA: TGTGCCAGCAGTATCCGGGACACCTACACCGGGGAGCTGTTTTTT; J: TRBJ2-2; D: -; V: TRBV12-3/TRBV12-4; size: -
CDR3: CASSFVYTGELFF; DNA: TGTGCCAGCAGCTTTGTATATACCGGGGAGCTGTTTTTT; J: TRBJ2-2; D: -; V: TRBV7-6; size: -
CDR3: CASSKNEQFF; DNA: TGTGCCAGTAGTAAGAATGAGCAGTTCTTC; J: TRBJ2-1; D: -; V: TRBV19; size: -